This T cell receptor beta chain originates from a study of cytomegalovirus exposure and HLA in healthy donors. This PCR relied on a set of 60 Vbeta primers and 13 Jbeta primers. The table came from immunoSEQ multiplex PCR; TCRdb's copy has only in-frame clones and leaves some out. The sample has under 250,000 clones, approximately 83% seen once. V lost 5 bases and J lost 9, with 11 bases in between. The CDR3 totals 11 residues. The germline gives CDR1 SGHTS, CDR2 YDEGEE. V usage is TRBV5-8 and J usage is TRBJ2-5; possible D gene TRBD2, 6 bases. The sequencing sample was made of PBMCs. The origin of this receptor is a boy aged 2 to 9 in good health and CMV-seronegative. The CDR3 nucleotides read TGTGCCAGCAGTTCTAGGAGGGCCCAGTACTTC. This sequence encodes CASSSRRAQYF. Using reference TRBV5-8 and TRBJ2-5 for the parts outside the CDR3, the full variable domain is EAGVTQSPTHLIKTRGQQATLRCSPISGHTSVYWYQQALGLGLQFLLWYDEGEERNRGNFPPRFSGRQFPNYSSELNVNALELEDSALYLCASSSRRAQYFGPGTRLLVL.